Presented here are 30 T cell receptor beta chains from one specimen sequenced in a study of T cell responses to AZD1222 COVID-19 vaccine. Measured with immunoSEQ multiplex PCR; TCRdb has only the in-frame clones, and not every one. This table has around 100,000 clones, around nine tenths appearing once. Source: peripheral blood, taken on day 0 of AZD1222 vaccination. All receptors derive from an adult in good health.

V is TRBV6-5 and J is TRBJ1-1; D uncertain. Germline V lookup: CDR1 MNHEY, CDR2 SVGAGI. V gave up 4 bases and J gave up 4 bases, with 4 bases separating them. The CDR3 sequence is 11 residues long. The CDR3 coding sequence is TGTGCCAGCAGTTCAGTCACTGAAGCTTTCTTT. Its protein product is CASSSVTEAFF.

This CDR3 is CASILRPFPTEAFF. The CDR3 DNA sequence: TGTGCCAGCATCCTTCGACCTTTCCCCACTGAAGCTTTCTTT. The chain combines TRBV5-8 with TRBJ1-1; D gene uncertain. Trimming removed 6 bases from V and 4 bases from J, with 16 bases in between. Germline V CDR1 and CDR2: SGHTS, YDEGEE. The CDR3 has 14 residues.

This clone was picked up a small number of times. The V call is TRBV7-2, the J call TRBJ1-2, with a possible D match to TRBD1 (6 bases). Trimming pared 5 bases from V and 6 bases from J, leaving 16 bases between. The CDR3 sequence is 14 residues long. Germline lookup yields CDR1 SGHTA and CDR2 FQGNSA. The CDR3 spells CASSPDSSSDGYTF. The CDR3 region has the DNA TGTGCCAGCAGCCCGGACAGCTCTTCGGATGGCTACACCTTC.

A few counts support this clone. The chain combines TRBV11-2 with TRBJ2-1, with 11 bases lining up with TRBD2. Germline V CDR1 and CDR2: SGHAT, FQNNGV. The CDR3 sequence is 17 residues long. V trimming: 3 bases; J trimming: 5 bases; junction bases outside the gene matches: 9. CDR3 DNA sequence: TGTGCCAGCAGCTTTCTCCTCATAGCGGGGGGGGACAATGAGCAGTTCTTC. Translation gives CASSFLLIAGGDNEQFF.

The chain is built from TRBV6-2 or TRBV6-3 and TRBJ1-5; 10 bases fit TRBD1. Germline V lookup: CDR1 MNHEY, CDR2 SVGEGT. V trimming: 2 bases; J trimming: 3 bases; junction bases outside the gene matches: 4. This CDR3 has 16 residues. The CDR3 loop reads CASSYPTGGFNQPQHF. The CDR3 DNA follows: TGTGCCAGCAGTTACCCGACAGGGGGCTTCAATCAGCCCCAGCATTTT.

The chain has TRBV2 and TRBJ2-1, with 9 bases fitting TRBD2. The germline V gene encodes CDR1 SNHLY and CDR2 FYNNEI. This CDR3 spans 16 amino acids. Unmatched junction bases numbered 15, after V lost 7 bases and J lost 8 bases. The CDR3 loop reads CASKGRLADRQDEQFF. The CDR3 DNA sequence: TGTGCCAGCAAGGGCAGACTAGCGGACCGCCAGGATGAGCAGTTCTTC. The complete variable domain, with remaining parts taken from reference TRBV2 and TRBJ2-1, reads EPEVTQTPSHQVTQMGQEVILRCVPISNHLYFYWYRQILGQKVEFLVSFYNNEISEKSEIFDDQFSVERPDGSNFTLKIRSTKLEDSAMYFCASKGRLADRQDEQFFGPGTRLTVL.

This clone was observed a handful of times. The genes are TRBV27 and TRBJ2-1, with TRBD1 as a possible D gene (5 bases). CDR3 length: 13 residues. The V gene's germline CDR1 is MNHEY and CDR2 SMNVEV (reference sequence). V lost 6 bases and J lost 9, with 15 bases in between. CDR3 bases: TGTGCCAGCAGCCCGAGTGGGGCCGTTGAGCAGTTCTTC. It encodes CASSPSGAVEQFF.

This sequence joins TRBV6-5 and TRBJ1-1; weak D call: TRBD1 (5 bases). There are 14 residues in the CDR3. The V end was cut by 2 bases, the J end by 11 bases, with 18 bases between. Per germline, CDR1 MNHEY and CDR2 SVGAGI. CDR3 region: CASSYTGAREGAFF. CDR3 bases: TGTGCCAGCAGTTACACTGGGGCAAGGGAAGGGGCTTTCTTT.

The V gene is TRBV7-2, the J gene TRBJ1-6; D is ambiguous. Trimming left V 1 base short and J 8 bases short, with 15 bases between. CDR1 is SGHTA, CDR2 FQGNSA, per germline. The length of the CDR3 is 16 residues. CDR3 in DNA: TGTGCCAGCAGCTTAGTAGTCGGTCCTGGCCATTCACCCCTCCACTTT. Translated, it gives CASSLVVGPGHSPLHF.

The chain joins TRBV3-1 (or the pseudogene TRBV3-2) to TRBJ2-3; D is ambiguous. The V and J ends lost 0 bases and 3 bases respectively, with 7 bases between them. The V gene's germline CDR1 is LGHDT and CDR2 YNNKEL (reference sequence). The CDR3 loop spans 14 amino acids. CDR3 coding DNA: TGTGCCAGCAGCCAAGAGGGGTGGACAGATACGCAGTATTTT. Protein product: CASSQEGWTDTQYF.

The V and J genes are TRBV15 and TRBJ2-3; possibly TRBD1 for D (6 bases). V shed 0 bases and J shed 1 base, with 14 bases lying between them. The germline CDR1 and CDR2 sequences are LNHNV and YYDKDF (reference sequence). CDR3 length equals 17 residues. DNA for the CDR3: TGTGCCACCAGCAGAGAACTCCAGGGACATCGCACAGATACGCAGTATTTT. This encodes CATSRELQGHRTDTQYF.

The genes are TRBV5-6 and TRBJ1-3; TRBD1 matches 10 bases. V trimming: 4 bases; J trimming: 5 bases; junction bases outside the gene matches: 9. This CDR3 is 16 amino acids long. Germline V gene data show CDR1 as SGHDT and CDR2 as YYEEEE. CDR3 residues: CASSIPGTGERNTIYF. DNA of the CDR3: TGTGCCAGCAGCATTCCCGGGACAGGGGAGAGAAACACCATATATTTT.

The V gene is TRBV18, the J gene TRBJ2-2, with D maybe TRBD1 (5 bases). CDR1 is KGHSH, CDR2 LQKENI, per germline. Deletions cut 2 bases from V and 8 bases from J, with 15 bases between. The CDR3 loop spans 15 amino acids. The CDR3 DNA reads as TGTGCCAGCTCACCAGGGCTACAGGCAATGGGGGAGCTGTTTTTT. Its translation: CASSPGLQAMGELFF.

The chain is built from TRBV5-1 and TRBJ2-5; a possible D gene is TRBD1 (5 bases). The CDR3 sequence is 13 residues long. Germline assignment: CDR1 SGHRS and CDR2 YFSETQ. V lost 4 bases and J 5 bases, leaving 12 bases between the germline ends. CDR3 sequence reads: CASSTQGIETQYF. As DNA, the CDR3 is TGCGCCAGCAGCACCCAGGGAATCGAGACCCAGTACTTC.

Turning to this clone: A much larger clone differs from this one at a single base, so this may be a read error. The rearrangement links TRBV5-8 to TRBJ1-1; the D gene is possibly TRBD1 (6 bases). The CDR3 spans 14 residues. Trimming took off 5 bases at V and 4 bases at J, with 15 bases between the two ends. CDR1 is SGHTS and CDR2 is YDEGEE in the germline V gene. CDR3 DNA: TGTGCCAGCAGTTCTTACAGGGAGAGCACTGAAGCTTTCTTT. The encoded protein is CASSSYRESTEAFF.

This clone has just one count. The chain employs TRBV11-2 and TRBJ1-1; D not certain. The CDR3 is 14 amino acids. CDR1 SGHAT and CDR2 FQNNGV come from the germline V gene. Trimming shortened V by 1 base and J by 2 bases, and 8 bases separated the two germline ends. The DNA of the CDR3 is TGTGCCAGCAGCTTAGTTAGGCTAAACACTGAAGCTTTCTTT. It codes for CASSLVRLNTEAFF.

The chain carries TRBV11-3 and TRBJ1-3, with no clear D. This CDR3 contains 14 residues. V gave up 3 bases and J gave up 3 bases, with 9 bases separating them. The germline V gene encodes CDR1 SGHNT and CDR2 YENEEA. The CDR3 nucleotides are TGTGCCAGCAGCTTGGCCTTGGATGGAAACACCATATATTTT. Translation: CASSLALDGNTIYF.

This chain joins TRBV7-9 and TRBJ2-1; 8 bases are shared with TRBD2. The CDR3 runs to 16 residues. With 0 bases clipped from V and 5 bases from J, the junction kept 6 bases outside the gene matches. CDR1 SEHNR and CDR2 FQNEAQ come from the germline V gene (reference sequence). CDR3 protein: CASSLASSGAHNEQFF. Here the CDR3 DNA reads TGTGCCAGCAGCTTAGCGAGTAGCGGGGCCCACAATGAGCAGTTCTTC.

This chain's CDR3 is CASTPRQTSGRGTQYF. DNA of the CDR3: TGTGCCAGTACTCCCCGGCAGACTAGCGGGAGGGGTACGCAGTATTTT. The chain uses TRBV19 and TRBJ2-3; 14 bases align to TRBD2. Trimming at V came to 7 bases and at J to 8 bases, leaving 11 bases not matched to a gene. In germline, CDR1 is LNHDA, CDR2 SQIVND (reference sequence). The CDR3 runs 16 residues.

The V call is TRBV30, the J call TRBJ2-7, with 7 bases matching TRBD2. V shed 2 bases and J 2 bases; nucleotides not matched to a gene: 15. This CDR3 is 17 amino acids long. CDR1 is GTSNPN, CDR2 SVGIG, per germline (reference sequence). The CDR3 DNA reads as TGTGCCTGGAGTCCACCCCCCCGCCTAGCGGCTACCTACGAGCAGTACTTC. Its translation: CAWSPPPRLAATYEQYF.

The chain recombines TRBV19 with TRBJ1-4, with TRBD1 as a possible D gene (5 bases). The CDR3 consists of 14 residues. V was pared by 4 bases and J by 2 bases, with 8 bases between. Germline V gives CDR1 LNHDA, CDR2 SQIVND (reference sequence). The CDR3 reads CASSNAGTNEKLFF. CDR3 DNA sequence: TGTGCCAGTAGTAACGCAGGGACTAATGAAAAACTGTTTTTT.

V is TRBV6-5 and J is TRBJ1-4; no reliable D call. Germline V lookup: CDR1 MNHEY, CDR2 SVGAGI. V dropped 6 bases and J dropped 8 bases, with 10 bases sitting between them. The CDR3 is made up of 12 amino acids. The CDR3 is CASSQNGEKLFF. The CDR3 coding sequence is TGTGCCAGCAGCCAGAATGGCGAAAAACTGTTTTTT.

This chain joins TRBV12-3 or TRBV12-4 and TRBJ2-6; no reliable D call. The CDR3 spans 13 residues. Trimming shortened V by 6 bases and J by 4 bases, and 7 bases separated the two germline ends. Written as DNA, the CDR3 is TGTGCCAGCAGCCCTTCCGGGGCCAACGTCCTGACTTTC. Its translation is CASSPSGANVLTF.

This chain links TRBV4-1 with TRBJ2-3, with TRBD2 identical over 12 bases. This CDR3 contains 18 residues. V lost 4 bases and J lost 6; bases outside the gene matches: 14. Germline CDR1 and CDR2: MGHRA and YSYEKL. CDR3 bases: TGCGCCAGCAGCCGTAGTCCGGGACTAGCGGGTGATGCGGATACGCAGTATTTT. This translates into CASSRSPGLAGDADTQYF.

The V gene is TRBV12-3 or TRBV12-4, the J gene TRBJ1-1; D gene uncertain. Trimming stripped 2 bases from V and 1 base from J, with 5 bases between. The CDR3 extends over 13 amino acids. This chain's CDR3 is CASSLNRNTEAFF. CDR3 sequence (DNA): TGTGCCAGCAGTTTAAACAGGAACACTGAAGCTTTCTTT.

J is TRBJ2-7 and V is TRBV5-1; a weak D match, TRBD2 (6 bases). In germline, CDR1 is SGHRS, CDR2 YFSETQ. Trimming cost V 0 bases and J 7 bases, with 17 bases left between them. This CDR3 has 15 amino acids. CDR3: CASSLAGVSFEEQYF. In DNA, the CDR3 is TGCGCCAGCAGCTTGGCGGGAGTTAGCTTTGAAGAGCAGTACTTC.

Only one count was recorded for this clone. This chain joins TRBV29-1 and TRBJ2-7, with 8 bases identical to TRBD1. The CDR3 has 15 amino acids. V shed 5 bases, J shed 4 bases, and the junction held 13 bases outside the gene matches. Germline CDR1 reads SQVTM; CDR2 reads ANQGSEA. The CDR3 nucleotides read TGCAGCGTTACGATAACCGGGACAGGTTTTTACGAGCAGTACTTC. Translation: CSVTITGTGFYEQYF.

CDR3 in amino acids: CASSPLLGQGQETQYF. CDR3 DNA sequence: TGTGCCAGCTCACCGTTATTGGGACAGGGTCAAGAGACCCAGTACTTC. The chain has TRBV18 and TRBJ2-5; TRBD1 aligns across 9 bases. Per germline, CDR1 KGHSH and CDR2 LQKENI. The CDR3 consists of 16 residues. V dropped 3 bases and J dropped 2; count of bases not matched to a gene: 7.

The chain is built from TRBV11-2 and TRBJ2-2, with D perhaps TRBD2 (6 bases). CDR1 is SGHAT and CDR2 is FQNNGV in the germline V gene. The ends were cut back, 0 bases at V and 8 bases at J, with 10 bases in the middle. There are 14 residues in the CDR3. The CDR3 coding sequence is TGTGCCAGCAGCTTAGAAGGAGGGGCTGGGGAGCTGTTTTTT. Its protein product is CASSLEGGAGELFF.

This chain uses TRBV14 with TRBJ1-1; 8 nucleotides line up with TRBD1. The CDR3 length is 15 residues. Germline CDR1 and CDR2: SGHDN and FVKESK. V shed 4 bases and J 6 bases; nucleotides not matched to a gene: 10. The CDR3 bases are TGTGCCAGCAGCCGCCGACAGGGGCCGCATCCTGAAGCTTTCTTT. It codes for CASSRRQGPHPEAFF.